This TCR beta chain appears in the sequencing data of a study of T-cell reconstitution after alpha-beta-depleted transplantation in children. General study results and limits: T-cell counts and diversity at one year post-transplant came mainly from newly produced T cells. The origin of high day-60 TCRbeta diversity in some patients lay in surviving recipient T cells and thymic progenitors. Several hundred expanded graft clones reportedly were the source of alpha-beta T cells about two months after transplant.

Per germline, CDR1 MNHNS and CDR2 SASEGT. This CDR3 comprises 12 residues. Unique molecular identifiers were used to barcode this TCRbeta library. TCRdb re-called the PCR reads with MiXCR, one entry per CDR3 protein. Of roughly 570,000 distinct CDR3 sequences listed, 25% to 30% are singletons. Comments on this clonotype: As yet, its antigen is unknown. At one end the junction does not follow the germline gene, possibly because of a read error.

This sample comprised PBMCs, obtained before TCRalphabeta/CD19-depleted stem cell transplant. The clonotype originates from a boy under three years old with Wiskott-Aldrich syndrome, due to receive a stem cell transplant. This chain uses TRBV6-1 with TRBJ2-1; the match to TRBD2 covers 7 bases. Here the CDR3 reads CVSGGRANEQFF. The CDR3 coding sequence is TGTGTCAGCGGTGGGAGGGCCAATGAGCAGTTCTTC.